This T cell receptor beta chain stems from a study of shared clonotypes between healthy human individuals. Overall study context: The donor group consisted of two women and a few men, aged 18 to 49. General study results and limits: Only blood was sampled; tissue repertoires likely differ. Represented diversity, genetic and exposure-history alike, was limited by few donors.

The genomic DNA of each subset was split evenly across several immunoSEQ plates. Clones were read by immunoSEQ multiplex PCR, and TCRdb kept only the in-frame ones, dropping some. Here the sample spans 400,000 to 600,000 clones, about 76% being singletons. The CDR3 is 12 amino acids. The germline gives CDR1 SNHLY, CDR2 FYNNEI. V was trimmed by 4 bases and J by 6 bases, leaving 9 bases between them. This clone was detected a few times. What it binds is not known. The TCR was taken from a woman aged 40 to 50 in good health. Some clones in this sample may be carry-over from other donors' samples. The chain employs TRBV2 and TRBJ1-2; D not certain. The sequenced material came from PBMCs. The CDR3 here is CASSGGNHGYTF. Written as DNA, the CDR3 is TGTGCCAGCAGTGGCGGAAACCATGGCTACACCTTC.